One T cell receptor (beta chain) is described in this entry. Its antigen is not identified. With RNA at 10%, 30% or 50%, naive CD8 libraries came from around 20,000 to 1,000,000 sorted cells. Methods described previously, with TCR primers listed, were used for bulk TCR libraries. TCRdb fed the PCR reads into MiXCR, producing one record per CDR3 protein. The data show around 460,000 distinct CDR3 sequences, roughly 25% seen once. This sample is part of a study of molecular identifiers for immune sequencing clone quantification. Study-wide points: The study found clones above 20 RNA copies held over 98% of effector molecules and under 1% in naive cells. The sizes of highly expanded clones could be underestimated when identical TCR molecules share a barcode.

The sequence was collected from a human donor in good health. Some libraries in this study had Jurkat cell RNA spiked in. Sequenced: naive CD8+ T cells from blood, with Jurkat cell RNA spiked in. As to subset: FACS-sorted CD8+CD4-CCR7+CD45RA+ naive T cells.

The CDR3 DNA is TGTGCCAGCAGGATGGATTATTCCGGGGAGCTGTTTTTT. Its protein product is CASRMDYSGELFF. The chain has TRBV2 and TRBJ2-2; D not certain. Germline V lookup: CDR1 SNHLY, CDR2 FYNNEI. The CDR3 is 13 amino acids. Trimming shortened V by 6 bases and J by 6 bases, and 11 bases separated the two germline ends.